The rows below give T cell receptor beta chains drawn from one sample of a study of blood T cells in healthy people across ages. TCRdb independently ran MiXCR on the 5' RACE reads; one entry per CDR3 protein. The table has 720,000 or so distinct CDR3 sequences, less than 45% seen once; the top ten hold 25% to 35%. Material for sequencing was blood. The receptors derive from a man older than 75 in good health. Each CDR3 is given with its conserved first and last residue. D genes are given only for firm matches. The listing skips clone size in some rows; elsewhere it reads once, few, many or a size class.

D gene | J gene | clone size | V gene | CDR3 protein | CDR3 DNA
. | TRBJ2-5 | . | TRBV20-1 | CSARYGTTQETQYF | TGCAGTGCTAGATACGGGACAACTCAAGAGACCCAGTACTTC
. | TRBJ2-3 | . | TRBV24-1 | CATSDAARRPDTQYF | TGTGCCACCAGTGATGCGGCCCGGCGGCCAGATACGCAGTATTTT
TRBD2 | TRBJ2-3 | few | TRBV4-3 | CASSQDTGGRADTQYF | TGCGCCAGCAGCCAAGATACTGGCGGGAGGGCAGATACGCAGTATTTT
TRBD2 | TRBJ2-1 | . | TRBV9 | CASQGAGGPEVNEQFF | TGTGCCAGCCAGGGAGCGGGAGGACCGGAGGTAAATGAGCAGTTCTTC
. | TRBJ2-7 | . | TRBV4-1 | CASSQVAQPSYEQYF | TGCGCCAGCAGCCAAGTCGCACAGCCCTCCTACGAGCAGTACTTC
. | TRBJ2-5 | . | TRBV7-2 | CASTASGFHEQYF | TGTGCCAGCACCGCCAGTGGTTTCCATGAGCAGTACTTC
TRBD1 | TRBJ2-7 | many | TRBV7-2 | CASSHGQGPYEQYF | TGTGCCAGCAGCCACGGACAGGGTCCCTACGAGCAGTACTTC
. | TRBJ2-5 | many | TRBV20-1 | CSAIRQQIPTETQYF | TGCAGTGCTATTAGGCAACAAATACCGACGGAGACCCAGTACTTC
. | TRBJ2-3 | . | TRBV20-1 | CSARVPGGHSATQYF | TGCAGTGCTAGAGTCCCGGGGGGCCATTCGGCTACGCAGTATTTT
TRBD2 | TRBJ2-1 | . | TRBV9 | CASSDDAGAYNEQFF | TGTGCCAGCAGCGATGACGCGGGAGCCTACAATGAGCAGTTCTTC
. | TRBJ2-3 | . | TRBV27 | CASSVERVSDTQYF | TGTGCCAGCAGTGTTGAGCGCGTATCAGATACGCAGTATTTT
. | TRBJ2-6 | . | TRBV3-1 | CASGQHTSGANVLTF | TGTGCCAGCGGCCAACATACTTCCGGGGCCAACGTCCTGACTTTC
. | TRBJ2-5 | . | TRBV27 | CASSPGTAGETQYF | TGTGCCAGCAGCCCCGGGACGGCGGGGGAGACCCAGTACTTC
TRBD1 | TRBJ1-1 | . | TRBV6-1 | CASSTDRDTEAFF | TGTGCCAGCAGTACTGACAGGGACACTGAAGCTTTCTTT
. | TRBJ2-7 | . | TRBV7-2 | CASSLGQPLYEQYF | TGTGCCAGCAGCTTAGGGCAGCCCCTCTACGAGCAGTACTTC
TRBD2 | TRBJ2-1 | many | TRBV20-1 | CSATSGRQTYNEQFF | TGCAGTGCTACTAGCGGGAGGCAAACCTACAATGAGCAGTTCTTC
. | TRBJ2-3 | many | TRBV27 | CASREFAPSTDTQYF | TGTGCCAGCAGGGAGTTTGCCCCTAGCACAGATACGCAGTATTTT
. | TRBJ2-1 | . | TRBV15 | CATSSQGYEQFF | TGTGCCACCAGCAGCCAGGGCTATGAGCAGTTCTTC
. | TRBJ2-7 | many | TRBV29-1 | CSVLLGISAYEQYF | TGCAGCGTTTTACTAGGGATCTCCGCCTACGAGCAGTACTTC
TRBD2 | TRBJ2-1 | . | TRBV27 | CASSPRQLADNEQFF | TGTGCCAGCAGTCCCCGCCAGCTAGCGGACAATGAGCAGTTCTTC
TRBD2 | TRBJ2-1 | . | TRBV20-1 | CSAKQREGSYNEQFF | TGCAGTGCTAAACAGCGGGAGGGCTCCTACAATGAGCAGTTCTTC
TRBD2 | TRBJ2-1 | few | TRBV11-3 | CASSRSGRTSAYNEQFF | TGTGCCAGCAGCCGATCAGGAAGGACTAGCGCCTACAATGAGCAGTTCTTC
. | TRBJ2-5 | once | TRBV18 | CASSPEGGEQYF | TGTGCCAGCTCACCTGAGGGAGGTGAGCAGTACTTC
TRBD1 | TRBJ2-5 | few | TRBV20-1 | CSATGTGVEETQYF | TGCAGTGCTACCGGGACAGGGGTGGAAGAGACCCAGTACTTC
TRBD1 | TRBJ2-7 | . | TRBV15 | CATSRTPGQLSYNEQYF | TGTGCCACCAGCAGGACCCCGGGACAGCTCTCCTACAATGAGCAGTACTTC
TRBD1 | TRBJ1-2 | . | TRBV20-1 | CSAKRGRDYGYTF | TGCAGTGCTAAAAGGGGGCGAGACTATGGCTACACCTTC
TRBD1 | TRBJ2-1 | . | TRBV20-1 | CSARDRGRGYEQFF | TGCAGTGCTCGAGATAGGGGGCGAGGGTACGAGCAGTTCTTC
TRBD1 | TRBJ2-7 | . | TRBV7-2 | CASSSPDRGGYEQYF | TGTGCCAGCAGCTCACCGGACAGGGGAGGCTACGAGCAGTACTTC
. | TRBJ2-7 | . | TRBV10-1 | CASSESHGLSYEQYF | TGCGCCAGCAGTGAGTCCCACGGGCTCTCCTACGAGCAGTACTTC
TRBD1 | TRBJ2-2 | few | TRBV7-8 | CASSPRHPRTGSVGTGELFF | TGTGCCAGCAGCCCCCGACACCCGAGGACAGGGAGCGTCGGTACCGGGGAGCTGTTTTTT
TRBD1 | TRBJ1-2 | . | TRBV20-1 | CSAKGEGQGATYGYTF | TGCAGTGCTAAAGGGGAGGGGCAGGGGGCCACCTATGGCTACACCTTC
. | TRBJ1-2 | . | TRBV25-1 | CASTGGKPNYGYTF | TGTGCCTCTACCGGCGGGAAACCTAACTATGGCTACACCTTC
. | TRBJ2-7 | few | TRBV7-8 | CASSLALGIRSYEQYF | TGTGCCAGCAGCTTAGCGCTTGGGATTCGCTCCTACGAGCAGTACTTC
TRBD2 | TRBJ2-3 | . | TRBV7-2 | CASSQWGSGTSASTDTQYF | TGTGCCAGCAGCCAATGGGGATCCGGGACTAGCGCCAGCACAGATACGCAGTATTTT
. | TRBJ2-6 | . | TRBV6-5 | CASRLRGADGSGANVLTF | TGTGCCAGCAGATTACGGGGGGCAGACGGCTCTGGGGCCAACGTCCTGACTTTC
TRBD1 | TRBJ1-3 | few | TRBV11-1 | CASRPRRGQGTGNTIYF | TGTGCCAGCAGACCAAGGAGAGGACAGGGGACTGGAAACACCATATATTTT
. | TRBJ2-3 | . | TRBV20-1 | CSARVRSRVPDTQYF | TGCAGTGCTAGAGTCCGATCCCGGGTCCCAGATACGCAGTATTTT
. | TRBJ2-1 | many | TRBV10-2 | CASRVAVENNEQFF | TGCGCCAGCAGGGTAGCGGTTGAAAACAATGAGCAGTTCTTC
. | TRBJ2-5 | few | TRBV20-1 | CSAGDQGGETQYF | TGCAGTGCCGGGGACCAGGGGGGGGAGACCCAGTACTTC
TRBD1 | TRBJ2-1 | many | TRBV7-2 | CASSVGQLSLYNEQFF | TGTGCCAGCAGCGTGGGACAGTTGTCACTTTACAATGAGCAGTTCTTC
TRBD2 | TRBJ2-2 | . | TRBV4-2 | CASSQDPGGGANTGELFF | TGTGCCAGCAGCCAAGATCCGGGCGGGGGGGCAAACACCGGGGAGCTGTTTTTT
TRBD1 | TRBJ1-6 | . | TRBV12-3/TRBV12-4 | CASRGGPGRLGNSPLHF | TGTGCCAGCAGAGGGGGCCCAGGGCGTTTAGGGAATTCACCCCTCCACTTT
TRBD1 | TRBJ2-6 | . | TRBV12-3/TRBV12-4 | CPSTLTGTGANVLTF | TGTCCCAGCACTCTGACAGGGACTGGGGCCAACGTCCTGACTTTC
. | TRBJ2-3 | . | TRBV18 | CAGLGGYPTDTQYF | TGTGCCGGATTGGGCGGCTACCCCACAGATACGCAGTATTTT
. | TRBJ2-1 | few | TRBV6-1 | CASIGTGATSSYNEQFF | TGTGCCAGCATTGGTACCGGGGCGACGTCCTCCTACAATGAGCAGTTCTTC
TRBD1 | TRBJ2-4 | . | TRBV11-2 | CASSSQGAGNIQYF | TGTGCCAGCAGCTCACAGGGGGCCGGAAACATTCAGTACTTC
. | TRBJ2-1 | few | TRBV24-1 | CATSPNRADPSYNEQFF | TGTGCCACCAGTCCCAACAGGGCAGACCCTTCCTACAATGAGCAGTTCTTC
. | TRBJ1-2 | many | TRBV4-1 | CASSQDPLSSNYGYTF | TGCGCCAGCAGCCAAGATCCCCTGAGCAGCAACTATGGCTACACCTTC
. | TRBJ2-3 | . | TRBV6-1 | CACSESGYEGDTQYF | TGTGCCTGCAGTGAATCAGGGTATGAGGGCGATACGCAGTATTTT
. | TRBJ1-2 | . | TRBV9 | CASSVLYGYTF | TGTGCCAGCAGCGTATTATATGGCTACACCTTC
. | TRBJ1-1 | . | TRBV29-1 | CSVGGSATEAFF | TGCAGCGTTGGTGGGTCGGCTACTGAAGCTTTCTTT
TRBD1 | TRBJ2-3 | . | TRBV20-1 | CSAPGTGGTDTQYF | TGCAGTGCTCCCGGGACAGGGGGCACAGATACGCAGTATTTT
TRBD1 | TRBJ1-1 | . | TRBV12-3/TRBV12-4 | CASSLRSGGQGEAFF | TGTGCCAGCAGTTTACGATCTGGAGGACAGGGTGAAGCTTTCTTT
. | TRBJ2-3 | few | TRBV6-2/TRBV6-3 | CASTAGTVTDTQYF | TGTGCCAGCACCGCCGGGACGGTCACAGATACGCAGTATTTT